This T cell receptor beta chain derives from a study of cytomegalovirus exposure and HLA in healthy donors. Amplification used 60 Vbeta primers and 13 Jbeta primers. The protocol was immunoSEQ multiplex PCR, while the TCRdb copy is restricted to in-frame clones and leaves out a portion. The table includes some 130,000 clones, approximately 80% detected once. This clone was counted only a few times. CDR1 SGDLS and CDR2 YYNGEE come from the germline V gene. The CDR3 covers 13 residues. V dropped 0 bases and J dropped 4 bases, with 7 bases sitting between them. Sequenced sample: PBMCs. The chain is built from TRBV9 and TRBJ1-1; D is undetermined. The TCR sequence derives from a woman aged 55-69 years in good health and CMV-seronegative. This chain's CDR3 is CASSVVPSTEAFF. DNA of the CDR3: TGTGCCAGCAGCGTAGTTCCGAGCACTGAAGCTTTCTTT.